This TCR beta chain was sequenced during a study of spatial heterogeneity in lung cancer. Study summary: More beta-chain than alpha-chain sequences were consistently detected.

Individually, TCR cDNA molecules were each labelled with a unique molecular identifier. Each CDR3 protein gets one entry after TCRdb re-called the 5' RACE reads with MiXCR. Of about 2,800 distinct CDR3 sequences listed, about 7.9% are singletons. Described time point: sample taken at primary tumor resection. Samples were donated by 72 untreated early-stage non-small cell lung cancer patients. Tumor, nontumor lung or frozen PBMC supplied whole RNA, sequenced without sorting. This clonotype was found a few times. V shed 7 bases and J 2 bases; nucleotides not matched to a gene: 11. CDR3 size: 15 residues. The germline V gene has CDR1 SGHRS and CDR2 YFSETQ.

This chain joins TRBV5-1 and TRBJ1-2; TRBD1 aligns across 7 bases. The specimen comprised normal lung tissue next to the tumor, sampled at surgery. The sequence was collected from a male donor with early-stage non-small cell lung cancer. DNA for the CDR3: TGCGCCAGCCGGGACAGAGGCAGCGTCAACTATGGCTACACCTTC. Protein sequence: CASRDRGSVNYGYTF.